The clone carrying this T cell receptor beta chain was counted a few times. The antigen is undetermined. From germline, CDR1 is MNHEY and CDR2 SVGEGT. V gave up 2 bases and J gave up 2 bases; unmatched junction bases: 8. The CDR3 runs to 16 residues. As the method for making TCR beta libraries, quantitative 5'-RACE with molecular barcodes was used. TCRdb redid the calling of the 5' RACE reads with MiXCR, one entry per CDR3 protein. Of over 130,000 distinct CDR3 sequences listed, around 42% are singletons. The data are from a study of CD8 T cells in ankylosing spondylitis. Study-wide results and caveats: Certain motif variants had earlier appeared in reactive arthritis synovial fluid and blood. Reportedly, significant enrichment of disease-linked clones occurred in matched ankylosing spondylitis synovial fluid.

The sequence was collected from a male donor with ankylosing spondylitis. Sequencing was done on a sample of synovial fluid, either unsorted or a sorted T cell fraction (not recorded which). The chain employs TRBV6-2 or TRBV6-3 and TRBJ2-7; 8 nucleotides line up with TRBD2. As DNA, the CDR3 is TGTGCCAGCAGTTACAAGAGCGGGGGTACACCCTACGAGCAGTACTTC. This gives the protein CASSYKSGGTPYEQYF.